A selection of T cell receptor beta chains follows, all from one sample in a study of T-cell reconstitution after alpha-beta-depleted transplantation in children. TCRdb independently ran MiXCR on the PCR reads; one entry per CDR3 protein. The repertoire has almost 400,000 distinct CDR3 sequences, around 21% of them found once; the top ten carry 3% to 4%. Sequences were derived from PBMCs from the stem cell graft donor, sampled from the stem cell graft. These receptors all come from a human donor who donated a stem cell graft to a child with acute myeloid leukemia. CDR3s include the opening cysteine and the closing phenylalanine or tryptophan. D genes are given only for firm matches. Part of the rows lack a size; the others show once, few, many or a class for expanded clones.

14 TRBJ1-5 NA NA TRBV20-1 TGCAGTGCTAGCCTGGGCCCAAGGAATCAGCCCCAGCATTTT CSASLGPRNQPQHF
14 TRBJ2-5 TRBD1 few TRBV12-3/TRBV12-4 TGTGCCAGCAGTTCGACAGGGCCAGGAGAGACCCAGTACTTC CASSSTGPGETQYF
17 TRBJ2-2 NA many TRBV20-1 TGCAGTGCTAGATCCAAGAGGGGCAGGGCGAACACCGGGGAGCTGTTTTTT CSARSKRGRANTGELFF
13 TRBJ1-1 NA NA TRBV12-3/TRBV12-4 TGTGCCAGCAGGACTCTCATGAACACTGAAGCTTTCTTT CASRTLMNTEAFF
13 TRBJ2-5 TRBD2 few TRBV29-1 TGCAGCGTTGTGAGGCGGGAGGAAGAGACCCAGTACTTC CSVVRREEETQYF
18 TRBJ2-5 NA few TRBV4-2 TGTGCCAGCAGCCAAGAGGCTAAGCAAGGGGGGAGGCTAGAGACCCAGTACTTC CASSQEAKQGGRLETQYF
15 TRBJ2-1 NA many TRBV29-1 TGCAGCGTTGGGTTTACGGCAAGGCCCAACAATGAGCAGTTCTTC CSVGFTARPNNEQFF
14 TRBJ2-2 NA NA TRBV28 TGTGCCAGCAGTTCCCGGATATTGACGGAGGAGCTGTTTTTT CASSSRILTEELFF
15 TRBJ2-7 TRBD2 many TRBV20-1 TGCAGTGCTCGCCCCTCTAGCGGGAGCCCCTACGAGCAGTACTTC CSARPSSGSPYEQYF
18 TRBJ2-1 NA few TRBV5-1 TGCGCCAGCACAACCGGACAGGGTACACTAGCGGCATACAATGAGCAGTTCTTC CASTTGQGTLAAYNEQFF
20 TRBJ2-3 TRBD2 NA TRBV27 TGTGCCAGCAGTTCCTTCCAATTAGCGGGAGGGGGGGCTAGCACAGATACGCAGTATTTT CASSSFQLAGGGASTDTQYF
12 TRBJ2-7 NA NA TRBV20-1 TGCAGTGCTAGTGGACAGATCTACGAGCAGTACTTC CSASGQIYEQYF
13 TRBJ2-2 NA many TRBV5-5 TGTGCCAGCACCTCGACGGACCGCGGGGAGCTGTTTTTT CASTSTDRGELFF
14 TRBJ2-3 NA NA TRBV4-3 TGCGCCAGCAGCCAAGAATATGGTGCGGGTACGCAGTATTTT CASSQEYGAGTQYF
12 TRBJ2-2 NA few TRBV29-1 TGCAGCGTCCGTTCGAACACCGGGGAGCTGTTTTTT CSVRSNTGELFF
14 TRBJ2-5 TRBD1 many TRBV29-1 TGCAGCGTTTCCAGGACAGGGAGCCAAGAGACCCAGTACTTC CSVSRTGSQETQYF
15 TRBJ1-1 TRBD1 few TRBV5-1 TGCGCCAGCAGCTTGGGCCGGACAGGGGACGCTGAAGCTTTCTTT CASSLGRTGDAEAFF
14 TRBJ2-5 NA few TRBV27 TGTGCCAGCAGTTTTACAGGGTCTGCGGAGACCCAGTACTTC CASSFTGSAETQYF
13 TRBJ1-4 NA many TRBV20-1 TGCAGTGCTAGTTCCAGGGGTCAGGAAAAACTGTTTTTT CSASSRGQEKLFF
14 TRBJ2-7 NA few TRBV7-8 TGTGCCAGCAGCTTCCAAATATGGTTGGCCGAGCAGTACTTC CASSFQIWLAEQYF
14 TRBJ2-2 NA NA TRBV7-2 TGTGCCAGCAGCCCTACTCGTCCCATCGGGGAGCTGTTTTTT CASSPTRPIGELFF
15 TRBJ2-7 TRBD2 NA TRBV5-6 TGTGCCAGCAGCCCCGCACTAGCGGCCTCCTACGAGCAGTACTTC CASSPALAASYEQYF
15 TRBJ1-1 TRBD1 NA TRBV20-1 TGCAGTGCTAGAATCCGACAGGGGTGGGACACTGAAGCTTTCTTT CSARIRQGWDTEAFF
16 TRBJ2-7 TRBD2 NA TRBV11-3 TGTGCCAGCAGCTTAGAAGGTGCGGGAGGCCCCTACGAGCAGTACTTC CASSLEGAGGPYEQYF
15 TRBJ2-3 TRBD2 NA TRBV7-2 TGTGCCAGCAGCTCCGTGTGGGCGGGAGAAGATACGCAGTATTTT CASSSVWAGEDTQYF
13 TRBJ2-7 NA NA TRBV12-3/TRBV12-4 TGTGCCAGCAGTTTTGGGGAACCCTACGAGCAGTACTTC CASSFGEPYEQYF
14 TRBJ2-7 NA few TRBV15 TGTGCCACCAGCAGAGTCGGCTCCTCCTACGAGCAGTACTTC CATSRVGSSYEQYF
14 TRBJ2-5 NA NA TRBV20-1 TGCAGTGCTCCAAGACTGTTACTTCAAGAGACCCAGTACTTC CSAPRLLLQETQYF
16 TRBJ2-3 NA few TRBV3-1 TGTGCCAGCAGCCAAGAATTCCCTCTCTTTGGTGGTACGCAGTATTTT CASSQEFPLFGGTQYF
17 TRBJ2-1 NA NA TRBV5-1 TGCGCCAGCAGCTTAACAGGGTGGAGTGGCTCCTACAATGAGCAGTTCTTC CASSLTGWSGSYNEQFF
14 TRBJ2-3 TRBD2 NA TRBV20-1 TGCAGTGCTGACGGGACTACGGACACAGATACGCAGTATTTT CSADGTTDTDTQYF
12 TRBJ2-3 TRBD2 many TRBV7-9 TGTGCCAGCAGCTTAGAGCGGGGTACGCAGTATTTT CASSLERGTQYF
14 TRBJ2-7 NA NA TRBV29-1 TGCAGCGTTGAAGAGGAGGCGGCGCCCTACGAGCAGTACTTC CSVEEEAAPYEQYF
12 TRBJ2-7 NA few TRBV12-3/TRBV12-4 TGTGCCAGCAGGGGCGTGGGGGCTCCGCAGTACTTC CASRGVGAPQYF
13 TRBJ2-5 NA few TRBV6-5 TGTGCCAGCAGTTACGGGGGACCAAGGACCCAGTACTTC CASSYGGPRTQYF
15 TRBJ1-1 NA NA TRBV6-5 TGTGCCAGCAGTTTCACCGGGACATCGAACACTGAAGCTTTCTTT CASSFTGTSNTEAFF
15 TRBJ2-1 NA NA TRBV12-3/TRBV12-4 TGTGCCAGCAGTTTTCGGGACACGGGAAGCATTGAGCAGTTCTTC CASSFRDTGSIEQFF
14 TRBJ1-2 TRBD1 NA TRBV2 TGTGCCAGCAGACAGGGGAAAGTGAACTATGGCTACACCTTC CASRQGKVNYGYTF
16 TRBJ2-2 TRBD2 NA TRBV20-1 TGCAGTGCTGGACTAGCGACCTCCCCCTCCACCGGGGAGCTGTTTTTT CSAGLATSPSTGELFF
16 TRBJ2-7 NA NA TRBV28 TGTGCCAGCAGTTTATTACGTCGGGGAAGCTCCTACGAGCAGTACTTC CASSLLRRGSSYEQYF
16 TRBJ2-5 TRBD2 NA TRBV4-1 TGCGCCAGCAGCCCACGACTAGCGGGAGGTCGGGAGACCCAGTACTTC CASSPRLAGGRETQYF
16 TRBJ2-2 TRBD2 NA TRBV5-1 TGCGCCAGCAGCCCCGGACTAGGAACGAACACCGGGGAGCTGTTTTTT CASSPGLGTNTGELFF
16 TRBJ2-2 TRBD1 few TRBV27 TGTGCCAGCAGATACACCGGGACAGGGGTCACCGGGGAGCTGTTTTTT CASRYTGTGVTGELFF
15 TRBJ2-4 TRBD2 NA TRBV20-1 TGCAGTGCCCGAACTAGCGGGAGAACCAAAAACATTCAGTACTTC CSARTSGRTKNIQYF
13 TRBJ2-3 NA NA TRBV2 TGTGCCAGCAGTGGGGGCTATATGGATACGCAGTATTTT CASSGGYMDTQYF
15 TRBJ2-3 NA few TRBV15 TGTGCCACCAGCAAAAGAGCGGGCAGCACAGATACGCAGTATTTT CATSKRAGSTDTQYF
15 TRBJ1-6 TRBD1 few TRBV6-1 TGTGCCAGCAGGGGACAGGGTCGAAGATATTCACCCCTCCACTTT CASRGQGRRYSPLHF
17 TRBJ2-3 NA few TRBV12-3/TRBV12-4 TGTGCCAGCAGTTTACCGTCGGTTCGGGGATTTACAGATACGCAGTATTTT CASSLPSVRGFTDTQYF
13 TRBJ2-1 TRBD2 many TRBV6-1 TGTGCCAGCAGGACTAGCGGGTACAATGAGCAGTTCTTC CASRTSGYNEQFF
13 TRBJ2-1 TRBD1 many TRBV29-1 TGCAGCGTTGCCCTTACAGGGGTCAATGAGCAGTTCTTC CSVALTGVNEQFF
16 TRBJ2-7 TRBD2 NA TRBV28 TGTGCCAGCAGTCCCCTTAGCCTAGCGGAGACCTACGAGCAGTACTTC CASSPLSLAETYEQYF
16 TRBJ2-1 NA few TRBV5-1 TGCGCCAGCAGCTTGTCCGACTGGAGCTCCTACAATGAGCAGTTCTTC CASSLSDWSSYNEQFF
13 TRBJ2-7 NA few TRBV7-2 TGTGCCAGCAGCGCTCTAATCCCCTACGAGCAGTACTTC CASSALIPYEQYF
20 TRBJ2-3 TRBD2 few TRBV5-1 TGCGCCAGCAGCTTGGCTACCGGGACTAGCGGGAGGGGGAGCACAGATACGCAGTATTTT CASSLATGTSGRGSTDTQYF